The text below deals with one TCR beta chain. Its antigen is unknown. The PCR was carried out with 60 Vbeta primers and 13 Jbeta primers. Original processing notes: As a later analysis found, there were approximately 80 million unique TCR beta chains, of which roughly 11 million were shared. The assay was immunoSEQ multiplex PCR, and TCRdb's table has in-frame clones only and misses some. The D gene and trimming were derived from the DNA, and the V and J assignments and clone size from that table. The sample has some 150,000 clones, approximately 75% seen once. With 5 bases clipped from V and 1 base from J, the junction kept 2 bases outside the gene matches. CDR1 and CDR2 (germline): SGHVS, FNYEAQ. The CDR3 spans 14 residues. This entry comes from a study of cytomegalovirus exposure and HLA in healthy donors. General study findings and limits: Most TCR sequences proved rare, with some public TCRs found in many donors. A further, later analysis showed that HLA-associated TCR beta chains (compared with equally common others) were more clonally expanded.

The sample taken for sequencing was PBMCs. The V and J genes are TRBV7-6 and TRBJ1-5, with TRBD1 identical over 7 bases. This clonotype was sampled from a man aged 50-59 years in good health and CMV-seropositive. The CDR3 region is CASSPQGSNQPQHF. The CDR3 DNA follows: TGTGCCAGCAGCCCACAGGGGAGCAATCAGCCCCAGCATTTT. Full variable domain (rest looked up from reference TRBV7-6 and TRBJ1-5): GAGVSQSPRYKVTKRGQDVALRCDPISGHVSLYWYRQALGQGPEFLTYFNYEAQQDKSGLPNDRFSAERPEGSISTLTIQRTEQRDSAMYRCASSPQGSNQPQHFGDGTRLSIL.